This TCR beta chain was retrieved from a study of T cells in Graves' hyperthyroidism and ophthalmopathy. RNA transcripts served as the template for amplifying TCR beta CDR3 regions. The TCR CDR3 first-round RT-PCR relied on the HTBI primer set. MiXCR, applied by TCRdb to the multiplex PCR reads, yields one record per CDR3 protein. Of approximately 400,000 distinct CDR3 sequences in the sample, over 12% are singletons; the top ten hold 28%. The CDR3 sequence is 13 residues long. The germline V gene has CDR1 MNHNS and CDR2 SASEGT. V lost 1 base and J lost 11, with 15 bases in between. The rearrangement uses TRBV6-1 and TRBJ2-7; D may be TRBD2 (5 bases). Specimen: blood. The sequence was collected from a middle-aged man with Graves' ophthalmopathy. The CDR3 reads CASSEGTPTTEYF. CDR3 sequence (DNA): TGTGCCAGCAGTGAAGGGACTCCTACCACTGAGTACTTC.